This T cell receptor beta chain comes out of a study of chemoradiotherapy in HPV16-positive cancers. The CDR3 has 14 amino acids. The V end lost 5 bases, the J end lost 7 bases, and 15 bases lay between the germline ends. Germline V gene sequence: CDR1 MNHEY, CDR2 SMNVEV (reference sequence). Produced via immunoSEQ multiplex PCR; TCRdb's table is partial and in-frame only. The sample lists some 9,800 clones, about three quarters occurring once. Repertoires were sampled repeatedly during chemoradiotherapy. This specimen consisted of tumor tissue, obtained from a patient who underwent chemoradiotherapy. The chain is built from TRBV27 and TRBJ2-4; D gene unclear. This TCR derives from a human donor with HPV-associated anogenital cancer. CDR3: CASSITSTLNIQYF. The CDR3 nucleotides are TGTGCCAGCAGTATCACCTCGACCCTTAACATTCAGTACTTC.